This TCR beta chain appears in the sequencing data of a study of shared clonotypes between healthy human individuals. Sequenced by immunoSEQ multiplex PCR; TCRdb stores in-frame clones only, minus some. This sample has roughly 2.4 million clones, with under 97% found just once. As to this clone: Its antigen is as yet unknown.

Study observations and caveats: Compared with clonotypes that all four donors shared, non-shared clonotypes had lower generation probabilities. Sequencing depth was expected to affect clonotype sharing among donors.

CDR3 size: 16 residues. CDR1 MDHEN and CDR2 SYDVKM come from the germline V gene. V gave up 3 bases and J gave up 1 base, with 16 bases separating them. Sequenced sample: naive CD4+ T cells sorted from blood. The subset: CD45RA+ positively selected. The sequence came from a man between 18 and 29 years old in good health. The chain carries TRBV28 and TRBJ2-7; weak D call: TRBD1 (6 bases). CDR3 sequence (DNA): TGTGCCAGCAGTTTGCATACCGGGACACCTTCCTACGAGCAGTACTTC. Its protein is CASSLHTGTPSYEQYF.